The rows below give T cell receptor beta chains drawn from one sample of a study of blood T cells in healthy people across ages. TCRdb recomputed calls from the 5' RACE reads with MiXCR, one row per CDR3 protein. This sample has around 800,000 distinct CDR3 sequences; roughly 50% occur once, and the top ten carry around 41%. Sequenced material: blood. The receptors come from a man older than 75 in good health. CDR3s include the opening cysteine and the closing phenylalanine or tryptophan. D genes are given only for firm matches. Where a row states a size, it is once, few, many or the class of an expanded clone; other rows omit it.

>TRBJ2-7|TRBV5-1|TRBD2|NA
CASSLLTSLSEQYF
TGCGCCAGCAGCTTGTTGACTAGCCTCTCCGAGCAGTACTTC
>TRBJ2-1|TRBV10-3|NA|NA
CAISPHRGSSYNEQFF
TGTGCCATCAGTCCCCATCGGGGTAGCTCCTACAATGAGCAGTTCTTC
>TRBJ1-5|TRBV24-1|NA|NA
CATSEGKGGASNQPQHF
TGTGCCACCAGTGAGGGGAAGGGAGGGGCGAGCAATCAGCCCCAGCATTTT
>TRBJ2-5|TRBV6-1|TRBD2|NA
CASSEGVAGSLQETQYF
TGTGCCAGCAGTGAAGGGGTAGCGGGTAGCCTCCAAGAGACCCAGTACTTC
>TRBJ2-3|TRBV27|NA|NA
CASSPAWPDTQYF
TGTGCCAGCAGTCCCGCCTGGCCAGATACGCAGTATTTT
>TRBJ2-1|TRBV20-1|NA|NA
CSARGRLNEQFF
TGCAGTGCTAGAGGGCGACTCAATGAGCAGTTCTTC
>TRBJ2-5|TRBV25-1|TRBD1|NA
CASSRQGAVETQYF
TGTGCCAGCAGCAGACAGGGGGCCGTGGAGACCCAGTACTTC
>TRBJ2-1|TRBV20-1|TRBD2|NA
CSAGTSGSAINEQFF
TGCAGTGCTGGGACTAGCGGGAGTGCCATCAATGAGCAGTTCTTC
>TRBJ1-2|TRBV20-1|TRBD1|NA
CSASRGQGDGYTF
TGCAGTGCTAGTAGAGGACAGGGGGACGGCTACACCTTC
>TRBJ1-2|TRBV7-3|TRBD1|NA
CASSSGQGAYGGYTF
TGTGCCAGCAGCTCGGGACAGGGGGCATATGGTGGCTACACCTTC
>TRBJ2-1|TRBV29-1|NA|NA
CSVRDSSYNEQFF
TGCAGCGTCCGGGATAGCTCCTACAATGAGCAGTTCTTC
>TRBJ2-7|TRBV11-2|TRBD2|NA
CASREIAGVREQYF
TGTGCCAGCAGAGAAATAGCGGGAGTTCGCGAGCAGTACTTC
>TRBJ2-1|TRBV20-1|NA|NA
CSARAPLDEQFF
TGCAGTGCTAGGGCCCCTTTGGATGAGCAGTTCTTC
>TRBJ2-7|TRBV6-6|TRBD2|NA
CASSFPPSSGRAYEQYF
TGTGCCAGCAGTTTCCCCCCCTCTAGCGGGAGGGCATACGAGCAGTACTTC
>TRBJ2-5|TRBV6-5|TRBD1|few
CASRQQGNQYF
TGTGCCAGCAGACAACAGGGGAACCAGTACTTC
>TRBJ2-3|TRBV20-1|TRBD2|NA
CSANGGSGSADTQYF
TGCAGTGCCAACGGGGGTAGCGGGAGTGCAGATACGCAGTATTTT
>TRBJ2-1|TRBV29-1|TRBD1|NA
CSLPGTGLIDEQFF
TGCAGCTTACCCGGGACAGGGCTAATCGATGAGCAGTTCTTC
>TRBJ2-7|TRBV20-1|TRBD1|few
CSAPGTGGAFNEQYF
TGCAGTGCCCCCGGGACAGGGGGAGCGTTCAACGAGCAGTACTTC
>TRBJ2-1|TRBV5-1|TRBD2|once
CASSLSPSGTNNEQFF
TGCGCCAGCAGCTTGTCTCCTAGCGGGACGAACAATGAGCAGTTCTTC
>TRBJ2-1|TRBV5-1|TRBD2|few
CASRETSGSNEQFF
TGCGCCAGCAGGGAGACTAGCGGGAGCAATGAGCAGTTCTTC
>TRBJ2-1|TRBV6-5|TRBD2|few
CASRGTGGEQGNEQFF
TGTGCCAGCAGGGGTACGGGAGGTGAGCAGGGCAATGAGCAGTTCTTC
>TRBJ2-7|TRBV5-1|NA|NA
CASKLSEGHYEQYF
TGCGCCAGCAAACTCAGCGAGGGGCACTACGAGCAGTACTTC
>TRBJ2-1|TRBV7-2|TRBD2|NA
CASSLGTGLVGNEQFF
TGTGCCAGCAGCTTAGGAACGGGACTAGTGGGTAATGAGCAGTTCTTC
>TRBJ2-5|TRBV18|NA|few
CASYGGSETQYF
TGTGCCAGCTATGGGGGCTCCGAGACCCAGTACTTC
>TRBJ2-2|TRBV7-2|NA|NA
CASSGTPLGTGELFF
TGTGCCAGCAGCGGGACCCCCCTGGGGACCGGGGAGCTGTTTTTT
>TRBJ2-7|TRBV24-1|TRBD2|NA
CATSDRAAGVGEQYF
TGTGCCACCAGTGATCGCGCAGCGGGAGTTGGGGAGCAGTACTTC
>TRBJ2-1|TRBV9|NA|NA
CASSVSPTQNEQFF
TGTGCCAGCAGCGTAAGTCCCACACAAAATGAGCAGTTCTTC
>TRBJ2-3|TRBV7-9|TRBD2|NA
CASSFRAGGADTQYF
TGTGCCAGCAGCTTCCGAGCGGGAGGGGCAGATACGCAGTATTTT
>TRBJ2-5|TRBV10-3|TRBD2|few
CAISMTSGKYQETQYF
TGTGCCATCAGCATGACTAGCGGCAAGTACCAAGAGACCCAGTACTTC
>TRBJ2-1|TRBV18|NA|NA
CASSKAGSYNEQFF
TGTGCCAGCTCAAAGGCGGGTTCCTACAATGAGCAGTTCTTC
>TRBJ1-5|TRBV28|TRBD1|NA
CASSLSPLDRANHRNQPQHF
TGTGCCAGCAGTTTATCACCACTGGACAGGGCTAATCATCGCAATCAGCCCCAGCATTTT
>TRBJ2-1|TRBV20-1|TRBD2|NA
CSGLAGNEQFF
TGCAGTGGCCTAGCGGGCAATGAGCAGTTCTTC
>TRBJ2-3|TRBV7-2|NA|few
CASGGAGAVGRDTQYF
TGTGCCAGCGGGGGGGCGGGAGCCGTGGGTCGAGATACGCAGTATTTT
>TRBJ2-3|TRBV6-1|TRBD1|NA
CASSPGTGRYAYF
TGTGCCAGCAGTCCCGGGACAGGCAGATACGCGTATTTT
>TRBJ2-2|TRBV12-3/TRBV12-4|TRBD1|NA
CASTLGQLNTGELFF
TGTGCCAGCACTCTGGGACAGTTGAACACCGGGGAGCTGTTTTTT
>TRBJ1-4|TRBV2|TRBD1|NA
CASSEARAGGEKLFF
TGTGCCAGCAGTGAAGCGCGGGCAGGGGGCGAAAAACTGTTTTTT
>TRBJ2-7|TRBV27|NA|NA
CASSLSGSRGLNEQYF
TGTGCCAGCAGTTTAAGTGGTTCCCGGGGGCTCAACGAGCAGTACTTC
>TRBJ2-7|TRBV18|TRBD2|NA
CASSRSASGYEQYF
TGTGCCAGCTCCCGGTCCGCTAGCGGCTACGAGCAGTACTTC
>TRBJ1-1|TRBV20-1|NA|NA
CSATSRGLSYGYTEAFF
TGCAGTGCTACCTCCAGGGGATTGAGTTATGGCTACACTGAAGCTTTCTTT
>TRBJ2-3|TRBV7-8|TRBD2|few
CASSHPSGYAYF
TGTGCCAGCAGCCATCCTAGCGGATACGCGTATTTT
>TRBJ2-2|TRBV7-9|TRBD2|NA
CASSARGDSGPTGELFF
TGTGCCAGCAGCGCCCGAGGGGATAGCGGGCCAACCGGGGAGCTGTTTTTT
>TRBJ1-6|TRBV7-3|NA|few
CASSLFVSSPLHF
TGTGCCAGCAGCTTATTCGTGAGCTCACCCCTCCACTTT
>TRBJ1-5|TRBV20-1|NA|NA
CSATRASGGNQPQHF
TGCAGTGCTACACGGGCCTCGGGGGGCAATCAGCCCCAGCATTTT